What follows are 30 T cell receptor beta chains derived from one specimen sequenced in a study of T cell repertoires in cytomegalovirus infection. TCRdb reprocessed the reads with MiXCR, giving one entry per CDR3 protein. The sample yields 500,000 to 600,000 distinct CDR3 sequences, approximately 15% seen once. Sequencing was carried out using CD8+ T cells from PBMCs. The source is a human donor in good health (CMV status not recorded). Some clones in this sample may be carry-over from other donors' samples.

This clonotype was picked up many times. The chain recombines TRBV10-2 with TRBJ2-7; 9 nucleotides align to TRBD1. This CDR3 has 16 amino acids. Germline V lookup: CDR1 WSHSY, CDR2 SAAADI. Trimming took 0 bases from V and 2 from J; bases not matched to a gene: 5. CDR3 in amino acids: CASSESGGTGTYEQYF. In DNA form, the CDR3 reads TGCGCCAGCAGTGAGTCAGGGGGGACAGGGACCTACGAGCAGTACTTC.

This clonotype showed up just a few times. This chain links TRBV4-1 with TRBJ2-5; 8 nucleotides align to TRBD1. Germline CDR1 MGHRA, CDR2 YSYEKL. The CDR3 runs 16 residues. J was trimmed by 2 bases and V by 3 bases; bases with no gene match: 8. The CDR3 is CASSHRTGRSQETQYF. CDR3 DNA: TGCGCCAGCAGCCATCGGACAGGGCGCTCACAAGAGACCCAGTACTTC.

V and J are TRBV14 and TRBJ2-2; D ambiguous. Germline V lookup: CDR1 SGHDN, CDR2 FVKESK. V lost 4 bases, J lost 2 bases, and 8 bases lay in between. CDR3 length: 14 amino acids. The DNA for the CDR3 is TGTGCCAGCAGCCCGACACTAAACACCGGGGAGCTGTTTTTT. Protein: CASSPTLNTGELFF.

As to this clonotype: A much more abundant neighbour one base away suggests this may be a read error. The chain couples TRBV19 to TRBJ1-6, with unresolved D. Germline V lookup: CDR1 LNHDA, CDR2 SQIVND (reference sequence). This CDR3 comprises 15 residues. CDR3 region: CASSGGSSYNSPLQF. CDR3 bases: TGTGCCAGTAGCGGAGGGAGCTCCTATAATTCACCCCTCCAATTT.

The chain uses TRBV4-2 and TRBJ2-1; tentatively, D is TRBD1 (5 bases). Trimming stripped 1 base from V and 0 bases from J, with 10 bases between. The germline CDR1 and CDR2 sequences are LGHNA and YNFKEQ. The CDR3 length is 16 residues. Here the CDR3 DNA reads TGTGCCAGCAGCCAAGTCCAAGACAGCTCCTACAATGAGCAGTTCTTC. It codes for CASSQVQDSSYNEQFF.

The J gene is TRBJ2-5, the V gene TRBV20-1; 7 positions agree with TRBD2. Germline V lookup: CDR1 DFQATT, CDR2 SNEGSKA (reference sequence). The length of the CDR3 is 18 residues. The J segment lost 2 bases and the V segment lost 0 bases, leaving 15 bases of the junction unmatched. CDR3 DNA sequence: TGCAGTGCTAGAGATTCGGGACCGCTAGCGGAGCGTCAAGAGACCCAGTACTTC. Protein: CSARDSGPLAERQETQYF.

This chain links TRBV9 with TRBJ2-1; possibly TRBD1 or TRBD2 for D (6 bases each). CDR3 size: 15 residues. The V gene's germline CDR1 is SGDLS and CDR2 YYNGEE. V was cut by 0 bases and J by 3 bases, with 10 bases left in between. The CDR3 DNA is TGTGCCAGCAGCGTAGGGGGGGCGAGCTACAATGAGCAGTTCTTC. This encodes CASSVGGASYNEQFF.

The chain recombines TRBV6-5 with TRBJ2-3; 10 positions agree with TRBD2. V lost 9 bases, J lost 4 bases, and 10 bases stayed unmatched. The length of the CDR3 is 15 residues. Germline CDR1 is MNHEY and CDR2 is SVGAGI. In DNA, the CDR3 is TGTGCCAGTATTGAGCGGGGGGGCCTCGCAGATACGCAGTATTTT. Its translation is CASIERGGLADTQYF.

This clonotype appeared many times. The CDR3: CASSLSGDIYTDTQYF. The CDR3 region has the DNA TGTGCCAGCAGCTTATCGGGGGACATATACACAGATACGCAGTATTTT. This chain connects TRBV7-9 to TRBJ2-3; tentatively, D is TRBD1 or TRBD2 (6 bases each). The V end lost 2 bases, the J end lost 2 bases, and 14 bases lay between the germline ends. The CDR3 has 16 amino acids. Germline V lookup: CDR1 SEHNR, CDR2 FQNEAQ (reference sequence).

The chain uses TRBV5-1 and TRBJ1-5, with D possibly TRBD1 on 6 matching bases. Trimming cost V 4 bases and J 2 bases, with 13 bases left between them. The CDR3 sequence is 15 residues long. Germline CDR1 is SGHRS and CDR2 is YFSETQ. The CDR3 DNA sequence: TGCGCCAGCAGCCCCCGTGCAGGGGGCAATCAGCCCCAGCATTTT. Protein sequence: CASSPRAGGNQPQHF.

The chain recombines TRBV6-2 or TRBV6-3 with TRBJ2-1; 10 positions match TRBD2. Germline-derived CDR1 and CDR2 are MNHEY and SVGEGT. The CDR3 loop spans 16 amino acids. With 4 bases clipped from V and 4 bases from J, the junction kept 7 bases outside the gene matches. In nucleotides, the CDR3 is TGTGCCAGCAGTTTAGGACTAGCGGACTTATACAATGAGCAGTTCTTC. Translated: CASSLGLADLYNEQFF.

This clonotype was counted ten times or more. V and J are TRBV12-3 or TRBV12-4 and TRBJ2-3, with unresolved D. This CDR3 has 14 amino acids. V lost 5 bases and J lost 0, with 9 bases in between. CDR3: CASSPAVSTDTQYF. CDR3 nucleotides: TGTGCCAGCAGTCCGGCGGTTAGCACAGATACGCAGTATTTT.

This clonotype has a count of ten or more. CDR3 in amino acids: CASSLEQGAVYEQYF. The CDR3 coding sequence is TGTGCCAGCAGTTTAGAACAGGGGGCGGTTTACGAGCAGTACTTC. V usage is TRBV12-3 or TRBV12-4 and J usage is TRBJ2-7; 9 bases are shared with TRBD1. CDR3 size: 15 residues. With V trimmed by 1 base and J by 4 bases, 5 bases remained unmatched.

This clonotype was picked up many times. This rearrangement joins TRBV6-1 to TRBJ2-2, with TRBD1 matching 7 bases. The germline V gene encodes CDR1 MNHNS and CDR2 SASEGT. This CDR3 has 14 residues. Trimming at V came to 10 bases and at J to 1 base, leaving 6 bases not matched to a gene. This CDR3 is CATTGTVNTGELFF. DNA of the CDR3: TGTGCCACGACCGGGACAGTGAACACCGGGGAGCTGTTTTTT.

In DNA, the CDR3 is TGTGCCAGCAGTTTCCCTTCCGGGCTTCATAATTCACCCCTCCACTTT. Protein sequence: CASSFPSGLHNSPLHF. This rearrangement joins TRBV28 to TRBJ1-6; D gene unclear. There are 16 residues in the CDR3. Trimming pared 3 bases from V and 5 bases from J, leaving 14 bases between. Germline CDR1 MDHEN, CDR2 SYDVKM.

The chain links TRBV7-6 to TRBJ2-7; a possible D gene is TRBD2 (6 bases). This CDR3 comprises 15 residues. Germline V gene data show CDR1 as SGHVS and CDR2 as FNYEAQ. V dropped 1 base and J dropped 4 bases, with 14 bases sitting between them. CDR3 DNA: TGTGCCAGCAGCTTAGGGACCGGGAGCAAATACGAGCAGTACTTC. This translates into CASSLGTGSKYEQYF.

This clonotype was seen repeatedly, ten times or more. The CDR3 sequence is CASSTRGQGEQYF. DNA for the CDR3: TGTGCCAGCAGCACCCGCGGACAGGGGGAGCAGTACTTC. V usage is TRBV7-6 and J usage is TRBJ2-7, with TRBD1 identical over 9 bases. The CDR3 is 13 amino acids. Per the germline V gene, CDR1 is SGHVS and CDR2 is FNYEAQ. Trimming removed 5 bases from V and 7 bases from J; junction bases left unmatched: 6.

The chain joins TRBV5-8 to TRBJ2-1, with D unresolved. V gave up 4 bases and J gave up 6 bases, with 17 bases separating them. The CDR3 runs to 15 residues. Germline loops: CDR1 SGHTS, CDR2 YDEGEE. The CDR3 bases are TGTGCCAGCAGCCCCCGAACGCAGAGTGGCAATGAGCAGTTCTTC. Its protein is CASSPRTQSGNEQFF.

The chain links TRBV5-5 to TRBJ1-2, with D maybe TRBD1 (6 bases). Germline CDR1 SGHKS, CDR2 YYEKEE (reference sequence). The CDR3 length is 15 residues. V lost 2 bases, J lost 1 base, and 12 bases lay in between. The CDR3 reads CASSFGRQVNYGYTF. The CDR3 nucleotides read TGTGCCAGCAGCTTTGGCCGACAGGTTAACTATGGCTACACCTTC.

The J gene is TRBJ2-7, the V gene TRBV29-1; 7 bases agree with TRBD1. This CDR3 is 15 amino acids long. Germline V CDR1 and CDR2: SQVTM, ANQGSEA. The ends lost 0 bases at V and 2 bases at J; junction bases unmatched: 7. CDR3 nucleotide sequence: TGCAGCGTTGAAGACTTGACAGGGAAACCCTACGAGCAGTACTTC. It yields the protein CSVEDLTGKPYEQYF.

This clonotype was counted ten times or more. The chain is built from TRBV5-4 and TRBJ2-5; the D is unclear. Looked up from germline, CDR1 is SGHNT and CDR2 is YYREEE (reference sequence). The length of the CDR3 is 13 residues. V dropped 0 bases and J dropped 5 bases, with 8 bases sitting between them. The CDR3 DNA reads TGTGCCAGCAGCTTGGTGGAGTCGGAGACCCAGTACTTC. This codes for CASSLVESETQYF.

This clonotype turned up a few times. The DNA for the CDR3 is TGTGCCAGCAGTTTAAGGGCCCCGGGACCCCCTAACTATGGCTACACCTTC. Its protein product is CASSLRAPGPPNYGYTF. J is TRBJ1-2 and V is TRBV27; TRBD1 might be the D (5 bases). The CDR3 contains 17 residues. V lost 2 bases, J lost 0 bases, and 16 bases lay in between. The germline V gene encodes CDR1 MNHEY and CDR2 SMNVEV (reference sequence).

This clonotype was detected a few times. The chain carries TRBV19 and TRBJ1-4; 7 nucleotides match TRBD1. This CDR3 is 16 amino acids long. V was clipped by 3 bases and J by 5 bases; unmatched bases: 9. Per germline, CDR1 LNHDA and CDR2 SQIVND (reference sequence). The CDR3 loop reads CASSMEGALTNEKLFF. In nucleotides, the CDR3 is TGTGCCAGTAGTATGGAGGGGGCCTTGACGAATGAAAAACTGTTTTTT. Using reference TRBV19 and TRBJ1-4 for the parts outside the CDR3, the full variable domain is DGGITQSPKYLFRKEGQNVTLSCEQNLNHDAMYWYRQDPGQGLRLIYYSQIVNDFQKGDIAEGYSVSREKKESFPLTVTSAQKNPTAFYLCASSMEGALTNEKLFFGSGTQLSVL.

The CDR3 DNA sequence: TGCGCCAGCAGCTTGGAGGGGCTCAGGACTGAAGCTTTCTTT. Translating gives CASSLEGLRTEAFF. The chain couples TRBV5-1 to TRBJ1-1; tentatively, D is TRBD1 (5 bases). Per germline, CDR1 SGHRS and CDR2 YFSETQ. V lost 0 bases and J 5 bases, leaving 11 bases between the germline ends. The CDR3 has 14 residues. The whole variable domain, remainder taken from reference TRBV5-1 and TRBJ1-1, is KAGVTQTPRYLIKTRGQQVTLSCSPISGHRSVSWYQQTPGQGLQFLFEYFSETQRNKGNFPGRFSGRQFSNSRSEMNVSTLELGDSALYLCASSLEGLRTEAFFGQGTRLTVV.

This chain uses TRBV20-1 with TRBJ2-6; no reliable D call. Germline loops: CDR1 DFQATT, CDR2 SNEGSKA (reference sequence). Between the trimmed V and J ends, which lost 2 bases and 0 bases, there was a span of 5 bases. The CDR3 runs to 14 residues. This chain's CDR3 is CSARHNSGANVLTF. Here the CDR3 DNA reads TGCAGTGCTAGACACAACTCTGGGGCCAACGTCCTGACTTTC.

The gene calls are TRBV9 and TRBJ2-7; 10 bases fit TRBD2. Germline-derived CDR1 and CDR2 are SGDLS and YYNGEE. Trimming at V came to 0 bases and at J to 6 bases, leaving 6 bases not matched to a gene. This CDR3 region has 15 residues. This CDR3 reads CASSVGPSGGREQYF. CDR3 DNA: TGTGCCAGCAGCGTAGGGCCTAGCGGGGGTCGCGAGCAGTACTTC.

This clonotype was seen repeatedly, ten times or more. The chain combines TRBV7-9 with TRBJ2-1; D unclear. The CDR3 sequence is 15 residues long. Germline V gives CDR1 SEHNR, CDR2 FQNEAQ (reference sequence). The V end was cut by 4 bases, the J end by 2 bases, with 12 bases between. The CDR3: CASSSWTATYNEQFF. The CDR3, as DNA: TGTGCCAGCAGCTCCTGGACGGCTACCTACAATGAGCAGTTCTTC.

The sample holds a few counts of this clonotype. The chain joins TRBV14 to TRBJ2-3; 8 positions match TRBD2. This CDR3 has 18 residues. The V and J ends lost 0 bases and 6 bases, in that order; junction bases with no gene match: 14. The germline gives CDR1 SGHDN, CDR2 FVKESK. This CDR3 reads CASSQDKRASGWTDTQYF. CDR3 DNA sequence: TGTGCCAGCAGCCAAGATAAGAGGGCTAGCGGGTGGACGGATACGCAGTATTTT.

This clonotype was counted ten times or more. The CDR3 sequence is CATRDGPEHGEQFF. The CDR3 coding sequence is TGTGCCACCCGAGACGGACCGGAGCACGGTGAGCAGTTCTTC. This sequence joins TRBV11-2 and TRBJ2-1; no reliable D call. CDR3 length equals 14 residues. Germline loops: CDR1 SGHAT, CDR2 FQNNGV. Trimming stripped 10 bases from V and 9 bases from J, with 22 bases between.

The chain recombines TRBV5-6 with TRBJ1-6; TRBD1 is a possible D gene (5 bases). V was trimmed by 2 bases and J by 4 bases, leaving 13 bases between them. Germline V gives CDR1 SGHDT, CDR2 YYEEEE. CDR3 length: 16 residues. Written as DNA, the CDR3 is TGTGCCAGCAGCTTCCGGGACGAGGTGTATAATTCACCCCTCCACTTT. This gives the protein CASSFRDEVYNSPLHF.